This is a list of T cell receptor beta chains from one sample in a study of T cells in localized non-small cell lung cancer. TCRdb keeps only in-frame clones here, not all; method: immunoSEQ multiplex PCR. Among 13,000 to 15,000 clones listed, approximately 83% were seen once. Sequences were derived from peripheral blood, sampled before any cancer treatment. Receptors were obtained from an older female donor with stage I squamous cell lung carcinoma. The CDR3 runs from the conserved cysteine through the conserved F or W. D genes are given only for firm matches. Only some rows state a clone size, as once, few, many or a class for expanded clones.

-	TRBD2	TRBV7-2	TRBJ2-1	CASSLTSVQFF	TGTGCCAGCAGTCTGACTAGCGTACAGTTCTTC
once	-	TRBV11-2	TRBJ1-3	CASSFNGRDGNTIYF	TGTGCCAGCAGCTTTAATGGTAGAGATGGAAACACCATATATTTT
-	TRBD1	TRBV4-3	TRBJ2-1	CASSRGPGQGSNEQFF	TGCGCCAGCAGCCGCGGACCGGGACAGGGATCGAATGAGCAGTTCTTC
-	TRBD1	TRBV6-6	TRBJ1-3	CASSKDRVGNTIYF	TGTGCCAGCAGCAAGGACAGGGTGGGAAACACCATATATTTT
-	TRBD2	TRBV5-1	TRBJ2-2	CASSGLAGGHTGELFF	TGCGCCAGCAGCGGACTAGCGGGGGGCCACACCGGGGAGCTGTTTTTT
-	-	TRBV19	TRBJ1-2	CASQPGTTNYGYTF	TGTGCCAGTCAGCCCGGGACAACTAACTATGGCTACACCTTC
few	-	TRBV27	TRBJ2-5	CASSPDRGPETQYF	TGTGCCAGCAGCCCCGATCGGGGGCCGGAGACCCAGTACTTC
-	-	TRBV5-1	TRBJ1-4	CASSASVGEKLFF	TGCGCCAGCAGCGCCAGCGTGGGCGAAAAACTGTTTTTT
-	TRBD1	TRBV11-3	TRBJ2-1	CASSSRGRAQGDNEQFF	TGTGCCAGCAGCTCTAGAGGACGGGCCCAGGGGGACAATGAGCAGTTCTTC
-	-	TRBV11-3	TRBJ2-7	CASSLRDGPYEQYF	TGTGCCAGCAGCCTCCGGGACGGACCCTACGAGCAGTACTTC
-	-	TRBV5-8	TRBJ2-2	CASSLGFSRSGELFF	TGTGCCAGCAGCTTGGGTTTTTCCCGTTCGGGGGAGCTGTTTTTT
-	TRBD2	TRBV5-1	TRBJ2-7	CASSLARGSSYEQYF	TGCGCCAGCAGCTTGGCGCGGGGGAGCTCCTACGAGCAGTACTTC
-	-	TRBV9	TRBJ1-1	CASSVGRGRTEAFF	TGTGCCAGCAGCGTAGGACGCGGCCGTACTGAAGCTTTCTTT
-	-	TRBV7-2	TRBJ2-7	CASSFRDTYEQYF	TGTGCCAGCAGCTTCCGGGACACCTACGAGCAGTACTTC
-	-	TRBV21-1	TRBJ2-3	CASSSPRKQAGGLTSTDTQYF	TGTGCCAGCAGCTCTCCTCGTAAACAGGCGGGGGGTTTAACTAGCACAGATACGCAGTATTTT
few	-	TRBV4-1	TRBJ2-1	CASSQDLTRGSNEQFF	TGCGCCAGCAGCCAAGACTTGACTAGGGGGTCCAATGAGCAGTTCTTC
-	TRBD1	TRBV12-5	TRBJ1-1	CASGTGQGRSEAFF	TGTGCTAGTGGTACAGGACAGGGACGCTCTGAAGCTTTCTTT
-	TRBD1	TRBV4-1	TRBJ2-5	CASSQGTATLQETQYF	TGCGCCAGCAGCCAGGGGACAGCCACGTTACAAGAGACCCAGTACTTC
-	TRBD1	TRBV13	TRBJ1-1	CASSVRTGSTEAFF	TGTGCCAGCAGCGTTAGGACAGGGAGTACTGAAGCTTTCTTT
-	TRBD1	TRBV4-2	TRBJ2-3	CASSYNSPGTATDTQYF	TGTGCCAGCAGCTACAACTCCCCCGGGACAGCCACAGATACGCAGTATTTT
-	-	TRBV19	TRBJ2-4	CASTNPGDKNIQYF	TGTGCCAGTACTAATCCGGGCGACAAAAACATTCAGTACTTC
-	-	TRBV9	TRBJ2-3	CASSPQGDTQYF	TGTGCCAGCAGCCCGCAAGGGGATACGCAGTATTTT
few	-	TRBV7-9	TRBJ1-1	CASSLGEGRAFF	TGTGCCAGCAGCTTAGGAGAGGGCAGGGCTTTCTTT
-	-	TRBV6-5	TRBJ2-7	CASTKSLGPYEQYF	TGTGCCAGCACAAAGTCCCTAGGTCCCTACGAGCAGTACTTC
-	TRBD2	TRBV30	TRBJ2-3	CAWSVGGGTSRPDTQYF	TGTGCCTGGAGTGTGGGCGGGGGAACTTCTCGCCCAGATACGCAGTATTTT
-	TRBD1	TRBV5-1	TRBJ1-1	CASSLDRGQGNTEAFF	TGCGCCAGCAGTCTAGATCGGGGACAGGGGAACACTGAAGCTTTCTTT